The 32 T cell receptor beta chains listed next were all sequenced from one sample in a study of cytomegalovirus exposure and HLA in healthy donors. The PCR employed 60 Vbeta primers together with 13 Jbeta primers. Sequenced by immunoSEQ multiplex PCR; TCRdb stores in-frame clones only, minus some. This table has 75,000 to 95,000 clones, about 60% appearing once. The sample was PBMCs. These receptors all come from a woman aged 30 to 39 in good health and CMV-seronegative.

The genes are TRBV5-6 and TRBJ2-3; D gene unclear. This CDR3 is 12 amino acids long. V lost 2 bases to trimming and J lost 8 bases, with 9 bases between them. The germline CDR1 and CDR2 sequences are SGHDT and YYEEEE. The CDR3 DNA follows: TGTGCCAGCAGCTTTATAGCTTCTACGCAGTATTTT. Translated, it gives CASSFIASTQYF.

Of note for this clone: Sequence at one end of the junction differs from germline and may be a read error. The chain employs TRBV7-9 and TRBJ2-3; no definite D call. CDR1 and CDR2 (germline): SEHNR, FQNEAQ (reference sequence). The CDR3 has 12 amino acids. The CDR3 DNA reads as TGTTCCAGCAGCTCGCGCACCAATACGCAGTATTTT. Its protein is CSSSSRTNTQYF.

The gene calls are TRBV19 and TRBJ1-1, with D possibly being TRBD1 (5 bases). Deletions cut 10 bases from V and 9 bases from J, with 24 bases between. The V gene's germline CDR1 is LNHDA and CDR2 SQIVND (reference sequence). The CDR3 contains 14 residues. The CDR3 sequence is CATLPPGGELKAFF. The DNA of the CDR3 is TGTGCCACCCTCCCCCCGGGAGGGGAGCTCAAAGCTTTCTTT.

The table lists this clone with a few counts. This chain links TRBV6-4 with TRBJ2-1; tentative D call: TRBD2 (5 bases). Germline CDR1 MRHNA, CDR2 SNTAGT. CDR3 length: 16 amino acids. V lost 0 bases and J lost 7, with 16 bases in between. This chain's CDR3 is CASSDSTRRGSNEQFF. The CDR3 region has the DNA TGTGCCAGCAGTGACTCGACCCGCCGGGGATCTAATGAGCAGTTCTTC.

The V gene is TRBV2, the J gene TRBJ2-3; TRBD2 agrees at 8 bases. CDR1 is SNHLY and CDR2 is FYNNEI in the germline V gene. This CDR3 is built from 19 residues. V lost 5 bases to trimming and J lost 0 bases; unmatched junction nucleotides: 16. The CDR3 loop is CASSLLVRGGDASTDTQYF. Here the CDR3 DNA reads TGTGCCAGCAGTCTTCTCGTCCGGGGGGGGGATGCTAGCACAGATACGCAGTATTTT.

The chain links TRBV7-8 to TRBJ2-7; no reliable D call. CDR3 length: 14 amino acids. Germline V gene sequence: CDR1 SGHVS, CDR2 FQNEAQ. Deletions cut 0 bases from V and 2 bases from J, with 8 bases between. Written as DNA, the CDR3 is TGTGCCAGCAGCTTAGCCCCCCGGGCCTACGAGCAGTACTTC. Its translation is CASSLAPRAYEQYF.

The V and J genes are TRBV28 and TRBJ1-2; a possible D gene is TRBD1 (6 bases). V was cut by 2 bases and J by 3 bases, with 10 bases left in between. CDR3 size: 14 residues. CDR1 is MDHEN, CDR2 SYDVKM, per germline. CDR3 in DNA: TGTGCCAGCAGTTTAGGGACATCTTACTATGGCTACACCTTC. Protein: CASSLGTSYYGYTF.

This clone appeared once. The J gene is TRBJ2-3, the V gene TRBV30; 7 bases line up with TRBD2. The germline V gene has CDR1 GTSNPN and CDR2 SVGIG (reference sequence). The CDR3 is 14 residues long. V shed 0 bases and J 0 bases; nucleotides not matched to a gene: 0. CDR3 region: CAWSVGGSTDTQYF. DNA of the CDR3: TGTGCCTGGAGTGTCGGGGGGAGCACAGATACGCAGTATTTT.

CDR3 sequence: CASNDRNKETQYF. The CDR3 DNA follows: TGTGCCAGCAACGACAGGAACAAAGAGACCCAGTACTTC. The chain joins TRBV6-1 to TRBJ2-5; the D gene is possibly TRBD1 (6 bases). Germline loops: CDR1 MNHNS, CDR2 SASEGT. The ends were cut back, 7 bases at V and 3 bases at J, with 12 bases in the middle. The length of the CDR3 is 13 residues.

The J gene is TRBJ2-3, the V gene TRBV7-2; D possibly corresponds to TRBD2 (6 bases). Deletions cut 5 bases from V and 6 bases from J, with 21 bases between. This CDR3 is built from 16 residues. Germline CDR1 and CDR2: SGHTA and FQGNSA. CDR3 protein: CASSMAGTGRADTQYF. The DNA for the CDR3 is TGTGCCAGCAGCATGGCTGGGACTGGACGTGCGGATACGCAGTATTTT.

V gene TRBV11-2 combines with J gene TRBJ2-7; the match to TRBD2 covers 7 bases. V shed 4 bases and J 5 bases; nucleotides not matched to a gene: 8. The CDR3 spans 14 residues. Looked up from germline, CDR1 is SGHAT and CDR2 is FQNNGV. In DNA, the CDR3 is TGTGCCAGCAGCTCCCTGCGGGAGCAAGACGAGCAGTACTTC. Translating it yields CASSSLREQDEQYF.

The CDR3 reads CSVEGLAGAFF. Written as DNA, the CDR3 is TGCAGCGTTGAAGGGTTAGCGGGAGCTTTCTTT. V gene TRBV29-1 combines with J gene TRBJ1-1; D uncertain. This CDR3 contains 11 residues. The V gene lost 1 base and the J gene lost 10 bases, with 10 bases spanning the gap. Germline lookup yields CDR1 SQVTM and CDR2 ANQGSEA.

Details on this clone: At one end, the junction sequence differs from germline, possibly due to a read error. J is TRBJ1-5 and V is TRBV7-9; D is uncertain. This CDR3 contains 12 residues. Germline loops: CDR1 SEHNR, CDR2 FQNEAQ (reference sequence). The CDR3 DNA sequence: TGTTCCAGCAGCGGAGGGAACCAGCCCCAGCATTTT. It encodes CSSSGGNQPQHF. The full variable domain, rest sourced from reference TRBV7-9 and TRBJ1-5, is DTGVSQNPRHKITKRGQNVTFRCDPISEHNRLYWYRQTLGQGPEFLTYFQNEAQLEKSRLLSDRFSAERPKGSFSTLEIQRTEQGDSAMYLCSSSGGNQPQHFGDGTRLSIL.

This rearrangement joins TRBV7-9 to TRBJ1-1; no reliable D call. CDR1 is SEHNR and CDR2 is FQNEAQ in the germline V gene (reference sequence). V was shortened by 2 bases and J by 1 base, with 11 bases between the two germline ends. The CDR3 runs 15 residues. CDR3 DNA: TGTGCCAGCAGCTTACAAGTGGGCGCGAACACTGAAGCTTTCTTT. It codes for CASSLQVGANTEAFF.

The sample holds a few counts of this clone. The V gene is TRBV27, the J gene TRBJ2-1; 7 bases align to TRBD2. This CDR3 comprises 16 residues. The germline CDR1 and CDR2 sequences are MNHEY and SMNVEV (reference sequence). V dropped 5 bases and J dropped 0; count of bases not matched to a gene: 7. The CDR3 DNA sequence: TGTGCCAGCAGTGGGATACTAGCGATCTCCTACAATGAGCAGTTCTTC. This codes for CASSGILAISYNEQFF.

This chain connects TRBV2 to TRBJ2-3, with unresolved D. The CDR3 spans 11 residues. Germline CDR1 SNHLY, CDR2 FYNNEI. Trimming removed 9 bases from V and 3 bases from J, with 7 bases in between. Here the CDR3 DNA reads TGTGCCAGTCAGTTGACAGATACGCAGTATTTT. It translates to CASQLTDTQYF. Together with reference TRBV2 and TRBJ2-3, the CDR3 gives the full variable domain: EPEVTQTPSHQVTQMGQEVILRCVPISNHLYFYWYRQILGQKVEFLVSFYNNEISEKSEIFDDQFSVERPDGSNFTLKIRSTKLEDSAMYFCASQLTDTQYFGPGTRLTVL.

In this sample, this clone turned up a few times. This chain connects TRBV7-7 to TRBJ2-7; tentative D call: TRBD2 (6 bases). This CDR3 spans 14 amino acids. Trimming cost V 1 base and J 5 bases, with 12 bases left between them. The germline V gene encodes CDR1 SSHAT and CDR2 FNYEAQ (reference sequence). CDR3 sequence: CASSLGGPGDEQYF. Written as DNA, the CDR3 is TGTGCCAGCAGCTTAGGGGGACCGGGGGACGAGCAGTACTTC.

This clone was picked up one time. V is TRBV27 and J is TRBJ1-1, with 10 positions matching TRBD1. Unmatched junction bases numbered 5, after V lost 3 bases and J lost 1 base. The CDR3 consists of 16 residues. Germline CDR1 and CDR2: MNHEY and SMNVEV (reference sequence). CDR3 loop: CASSFRTGGRNTEAFF. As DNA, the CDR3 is TGTGCCAGCAGTTTCCGGACAGGGGGGAGGAACACTGAAGCTTTCTTT.

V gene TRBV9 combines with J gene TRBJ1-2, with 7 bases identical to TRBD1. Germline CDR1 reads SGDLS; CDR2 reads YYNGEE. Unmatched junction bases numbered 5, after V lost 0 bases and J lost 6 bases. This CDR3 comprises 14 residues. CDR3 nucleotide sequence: TGTGCCAGCAGCGTAGCGGTCAGGGGGGATGGCTACACCTTC. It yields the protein CASSVAVRGDGYTF. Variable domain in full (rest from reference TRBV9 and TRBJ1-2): DSGVTQTPKHLITATGQRVTLRCSPRSGDLSVYWYQQSLDQGLQFLIQYYNGEERAKGNILERFSAQQFPDLHSELNLSSLELGDSALYFCASSVAVRGDGYTFGSGTRLTVV.

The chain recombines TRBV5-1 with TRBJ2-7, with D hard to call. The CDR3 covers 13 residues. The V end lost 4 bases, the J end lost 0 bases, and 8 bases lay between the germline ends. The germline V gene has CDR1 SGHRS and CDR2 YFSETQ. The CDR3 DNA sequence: TGCGCCAGCAGCCCTGGGCCCTCCTACGAGCAGTACTTC. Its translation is CASSPGPSYEQYF.

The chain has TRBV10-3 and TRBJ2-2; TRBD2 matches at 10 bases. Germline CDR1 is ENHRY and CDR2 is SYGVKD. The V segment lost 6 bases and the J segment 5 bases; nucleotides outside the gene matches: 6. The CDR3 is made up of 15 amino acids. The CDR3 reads CAISTGTSVTGELFF. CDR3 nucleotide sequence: TGTGCCATCAGCACCGGGACTAGCGTTACCGGGGAGCTGTTTTTT.

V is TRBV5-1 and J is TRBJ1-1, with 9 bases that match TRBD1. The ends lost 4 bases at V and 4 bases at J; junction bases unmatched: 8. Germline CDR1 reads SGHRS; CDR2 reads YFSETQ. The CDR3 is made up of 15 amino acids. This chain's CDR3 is CASSAPTGGGTEAFF. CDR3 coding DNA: TGCGCCAGCAGCGCCCCAACAGGGGGCGGCACTGAAGCTTTCTTT.

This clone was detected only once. CDR3 DNA: TGCAGCGCGACTATACATGAGGACGGCCCAACTAATGAAAAACTGTTTTTT. This sequence encodes CSATIHEDGPTNEKLFF. The chain uses TRBV29-1 and TRBJ1-4; D uncertain. Germline values: CDR1 SQVTM, CDR2 ANQGSEA. The CDR3 consists of 17 residues. The ends were cut back, 7 bases at V and 0 bases at J, with 21 bases in the middle.

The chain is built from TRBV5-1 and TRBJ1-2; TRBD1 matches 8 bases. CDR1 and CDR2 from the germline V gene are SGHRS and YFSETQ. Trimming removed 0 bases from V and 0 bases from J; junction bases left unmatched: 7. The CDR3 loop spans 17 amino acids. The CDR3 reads CASSLAMDRAANYGYTF. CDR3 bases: TGCGCCAGCAGCTTGGCAATGGACAGGGCTGCTAACTATGGCTACACCTTC.

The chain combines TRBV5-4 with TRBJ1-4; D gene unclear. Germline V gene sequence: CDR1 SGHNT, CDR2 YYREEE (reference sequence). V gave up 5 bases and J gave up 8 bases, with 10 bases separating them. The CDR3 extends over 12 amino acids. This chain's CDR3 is CASSRRGEKLFF. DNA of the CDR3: TGTGCCAGCAGTAGAAGAGGGGAAAAACTGTTTTTT.

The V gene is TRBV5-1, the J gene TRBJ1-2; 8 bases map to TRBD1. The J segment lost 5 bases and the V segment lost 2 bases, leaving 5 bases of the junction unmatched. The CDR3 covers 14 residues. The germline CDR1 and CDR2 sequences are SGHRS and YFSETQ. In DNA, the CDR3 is TGCGCCAGCAGCTTCTCAGGGGGCTCATATGGCTACACCTTC. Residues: CASSFSGGSYGYTF.

CDR3 coding DNA: TGTGCCAGTACGGGAGGGGTCTATCAGCCCCAGCATTTT. Its translation: CASTGGVYQPQHF. This chain uses TRBV19 with TRBJ1-5, with D perhaps matching TRBD1 (5 bases). V lost 7 bases, J lost 5 bases, and 12 bases lay in between. The V gene's germline CDR1 is LNHDA and CDR2 SQIVND (reference sequence). CDR3 length: 13 amino acids.

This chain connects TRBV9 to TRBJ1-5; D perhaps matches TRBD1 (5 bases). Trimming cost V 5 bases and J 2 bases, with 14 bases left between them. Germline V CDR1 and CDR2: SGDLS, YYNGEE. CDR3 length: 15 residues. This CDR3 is CASSRYGGGNQPQHF. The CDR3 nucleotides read TGTGCCAGCAGTCGCTACGGGGGTGGCAATCAGCCCCAGCATTTT.

Here the CDR3 DNA reads TGTGCCAGCAGTGATGGACTGGGGGGTTTCCACAATCAGCCCCAGCATTTT. Translating gives CASSDGLGGFHNQPQHF. V usage is TRBV28 and J usage is TRBJ1-5; the D gene is possibly TRBD1 (5 bases). Per germline, CDR1 MDHEN and CDR2 SYDVKM. Trimming cost V 5 bases and J 3 bases, with 20 bases left between them. The CDR3 is 17 residues long. The whole variable domain, remainder taken from reference TRBV28 and TRBJ1-5, is DVKVTQSSRYLVKRTGEKVFLECVQDMDHENMFWYRQDPGLGLRLIYFSYDVKMKEKGDIPEGYSVSREKKERFSLILESASTNQTSMYLCASSDGLGGFHNQPQHFGDGTRLSIL.

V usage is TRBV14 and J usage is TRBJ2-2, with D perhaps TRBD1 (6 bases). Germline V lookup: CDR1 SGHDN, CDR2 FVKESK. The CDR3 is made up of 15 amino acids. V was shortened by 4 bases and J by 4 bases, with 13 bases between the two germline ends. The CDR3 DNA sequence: TGTGCCAGCAGCCTCTGGACAGCGAGCACCGGGGAGCTGTTTTTT. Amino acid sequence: CASSLWTASTGELFF.

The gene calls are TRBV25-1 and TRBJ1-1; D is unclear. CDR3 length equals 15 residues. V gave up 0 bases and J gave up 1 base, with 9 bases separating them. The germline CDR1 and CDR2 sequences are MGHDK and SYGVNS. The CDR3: CASSEYRQENTEAFF. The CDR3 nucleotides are TGTGCCAGCAGTGAATACAGGCAGGAGAACACTGAAGCTTTCTTT.

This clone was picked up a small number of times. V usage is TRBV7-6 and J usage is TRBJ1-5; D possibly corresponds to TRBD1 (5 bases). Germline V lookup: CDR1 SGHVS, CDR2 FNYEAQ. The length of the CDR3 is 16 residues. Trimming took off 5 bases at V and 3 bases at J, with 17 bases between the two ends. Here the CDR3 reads CASSDWIGDFNQPQHF. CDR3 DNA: TGTGCCAGCAGCGATTGGATAGGGGATTTCAATCAGCCCCAGCATTTT.